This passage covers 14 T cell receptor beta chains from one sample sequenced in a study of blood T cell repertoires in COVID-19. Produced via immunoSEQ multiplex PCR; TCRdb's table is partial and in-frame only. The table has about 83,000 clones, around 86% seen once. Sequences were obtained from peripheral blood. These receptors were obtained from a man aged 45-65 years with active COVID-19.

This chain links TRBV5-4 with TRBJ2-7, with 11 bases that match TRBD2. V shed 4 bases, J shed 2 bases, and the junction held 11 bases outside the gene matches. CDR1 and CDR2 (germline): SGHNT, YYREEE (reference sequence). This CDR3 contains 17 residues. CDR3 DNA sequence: TGTGCCAGCAGCGTCTCCTCCCTAGCGGGAGGCACCTACGAGCAGTACTTC. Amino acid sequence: CASSVSSLAGGTYEQYF.

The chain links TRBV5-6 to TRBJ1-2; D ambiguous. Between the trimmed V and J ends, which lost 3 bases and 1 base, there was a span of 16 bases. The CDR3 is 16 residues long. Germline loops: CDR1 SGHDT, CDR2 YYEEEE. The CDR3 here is CASSSSRERLNYGYTF. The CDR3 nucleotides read TGTGCCAGCAGCTCTTCCCGGGAGCGACTTAACTATGGCTACACCTTC.

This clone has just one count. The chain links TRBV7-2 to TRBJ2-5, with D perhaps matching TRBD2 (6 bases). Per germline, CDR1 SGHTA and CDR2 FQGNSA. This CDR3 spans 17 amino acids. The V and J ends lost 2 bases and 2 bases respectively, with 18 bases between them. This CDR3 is CASSLSLAGGAQETQYF. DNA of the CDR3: TGTGCCAGCAGCTTATCCCTGGCGGGCGGGGCACAAGAGACCCAGTACTTC.

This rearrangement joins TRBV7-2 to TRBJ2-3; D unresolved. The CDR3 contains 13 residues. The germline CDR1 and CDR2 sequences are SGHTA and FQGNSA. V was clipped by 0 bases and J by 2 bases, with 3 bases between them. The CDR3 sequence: CASSLANTDTQYF. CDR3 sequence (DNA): TGTGCCAGCAGCTTAGCCAACACAGATACGCAGTATTTT.

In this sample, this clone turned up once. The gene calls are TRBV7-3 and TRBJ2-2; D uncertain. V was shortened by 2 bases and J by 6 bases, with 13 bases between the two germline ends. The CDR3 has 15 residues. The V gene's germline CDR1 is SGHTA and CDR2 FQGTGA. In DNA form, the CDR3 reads TGTGCCAGCAGCTTAGGTACCCCTAGAGCCGGGGAGCTGTTTTTT. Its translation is CASSLGTPRAGELFF. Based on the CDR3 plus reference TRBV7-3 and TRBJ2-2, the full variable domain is GAGVSQTPSNKVTEKGKYVELRCDPISGHTALYWYRQSLGQGPEFLIYFQGTGAADDSGLPNDRFFAVRPEGSVSTLKIQRTERGDSAVYLCASSLGTPRAGELFFGEGSRLTVL.

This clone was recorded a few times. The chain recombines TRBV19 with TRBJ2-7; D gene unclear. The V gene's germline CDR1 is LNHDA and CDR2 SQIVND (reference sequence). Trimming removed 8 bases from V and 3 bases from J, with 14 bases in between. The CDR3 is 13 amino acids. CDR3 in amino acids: CASATSSLYEQYF. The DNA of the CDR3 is TGTGCCAGTGCCACATCATCCCTCTACGAGCAGTACTTC.

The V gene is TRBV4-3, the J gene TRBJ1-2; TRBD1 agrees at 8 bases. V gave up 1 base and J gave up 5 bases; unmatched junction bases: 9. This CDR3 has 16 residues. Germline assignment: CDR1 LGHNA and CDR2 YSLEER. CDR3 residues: CASSQGGTGTGYGYTF. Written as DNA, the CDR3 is TGCGCCAGCAGCCAAGGGGGGACAGGTACCGGGTATGGCTACACCTTC.

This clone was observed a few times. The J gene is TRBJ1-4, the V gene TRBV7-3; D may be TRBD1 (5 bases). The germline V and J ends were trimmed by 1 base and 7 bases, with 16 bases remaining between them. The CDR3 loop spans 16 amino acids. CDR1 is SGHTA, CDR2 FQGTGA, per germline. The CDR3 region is CASSLRTVRGSEKLFF. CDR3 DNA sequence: TGTGCCAGCAGCTTAAGGACCGTAAGGGGCAGTGAAAAACTGTTTTTT.

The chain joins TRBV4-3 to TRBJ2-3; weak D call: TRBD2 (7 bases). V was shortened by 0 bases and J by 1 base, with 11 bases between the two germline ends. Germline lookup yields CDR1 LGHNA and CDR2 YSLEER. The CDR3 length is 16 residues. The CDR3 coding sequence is TGCGCCAGCAGCCAAGACCCCGGGGGGCGCACAGATACGCAGTATTTT. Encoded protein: CASSQDPGGRTDTQYF.

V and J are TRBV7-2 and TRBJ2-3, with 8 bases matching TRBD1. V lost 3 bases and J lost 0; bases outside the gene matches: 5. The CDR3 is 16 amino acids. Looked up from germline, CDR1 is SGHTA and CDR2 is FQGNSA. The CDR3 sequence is CASSFVGTGSTDTQYF. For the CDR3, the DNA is TGTGCCAGCAGCTTCGTCGGGACAGGAAGCACAGATACGCAGTATTTT. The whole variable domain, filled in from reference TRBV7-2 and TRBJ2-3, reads GAGVSQSPSNKVTEKGKDVELRCDPISGHTALYWYRQSLGQGLEFLIYFQGNSAPDKSGLPSDRFSAERTGGSVSTLTIQRTQQEDSAVYLCASSFVGTGSTDTQYFGPGTRLTVL.

The CDR3 is CASSLSGALNTQYF. The CDR3 region has the DNA TGTGCCAGCAGCTTGAGCGGGGCCCTAAATACGCAGTATTTT. The V gene is TRBV7-2, the J gene TRBJ2-3, with TRBD2 identical over 7 bases. The CDR3 loop spans 14 amino acids. J gave up 7 bases and V 3 bases, and 7 bases lay outside the gene matches. Germline CDR1 SGHTA, CDR2 FQGNSA.

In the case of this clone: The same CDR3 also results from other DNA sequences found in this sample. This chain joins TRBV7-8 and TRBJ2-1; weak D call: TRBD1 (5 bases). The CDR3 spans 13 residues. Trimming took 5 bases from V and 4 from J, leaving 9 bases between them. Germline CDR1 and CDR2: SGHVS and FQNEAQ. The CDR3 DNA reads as TGTGCCAGCAGCCCCCAGGGTTACAATGAGCAGTTCTTC. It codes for CASSPQGYNEQFF.

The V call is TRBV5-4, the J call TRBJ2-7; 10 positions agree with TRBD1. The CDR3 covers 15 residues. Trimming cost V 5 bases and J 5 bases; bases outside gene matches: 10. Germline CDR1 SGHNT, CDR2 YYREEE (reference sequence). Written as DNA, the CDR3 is TGTGCCAGCAGGTCTCCGGGACAGGGGACCAACGAGCAGTACTTC. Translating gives CASRSPGQGTNEQYF.

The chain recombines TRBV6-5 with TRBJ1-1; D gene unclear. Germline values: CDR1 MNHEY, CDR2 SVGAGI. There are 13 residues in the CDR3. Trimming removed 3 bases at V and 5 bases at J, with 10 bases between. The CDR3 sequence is CASSYAGGTEAFF. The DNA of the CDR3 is TGTGCCAGCAGTTATGCGGGTGGGACTGAAGCTTTCTTT.